These 15 T cell receptor beta chains were all obtained from the same sample, sequenced in a study of CD8+CD57+ T cells in acquired aplastic anemia. The TCR beta profiling, which covered VDJ combination and CDR3 sequence, was carried out using genomic DNA as the template. TCRdb reanalysed the reads using MiXCR and keeps one entry per CDR3 protein. The data show 95,000 to 120,000 distinct CDR3 sequences, with roughly 50% seen just once and around a third held by the top ten. The sequenced material came from sorted CD4+, CD8+, or CD8+CD57+ T cells (not recorded which) from PBMCs. The receptors here all came from a human donor in good health, serving as a control.

This clonotype showed up many times. This rearrangement joins TRBV6-2 or TRBV6-3 to TRBJ1-1; D may be TRBD1 (5 bases). The length of the CDR3 is 14 residues. Germline CDR1 reads MNHEY; CDR2 reads SVGEGT. V was trimmed by 6 bases and J by 5 bases, leaving 16 bases between them. CDR3 sequence reads: CASSQGVTWTEAFF. As DNA, the CDR3 is TGTGCCAGCAGCCAGGGAGTAACTTGGACTGAAGCTTTCTTT.

This clonotype was seen many times. The V and J genes are TRBV29-1 and TRBJ2-7, with a possible D match to TRBD1 (5 bases). Germline V gene data show CDR1 as SQVTM and CDR2 as ANQGSEA. The ends were cut back, 2 bases at V and 6 bases at J, with 14 bases in the middle. The length of the CDR3 is 13 residues. CDR3 amino acids: CSVERQGGAEQYF. The CDR3 DNA sequence: TGCAGCGTTGAACGTCAGGGCGGTGCCGAGCAGTACTTC.

A word on this clonotype: A much larger clone sits a single nucleotide away, making a read error possible. This sequence joins TRBV5-4 and TRBJ2-4; possibly TRBD2 for D (5 bases). This CDR3 has 16 residues. V was shortened by 0 bases and J by 8 bases, with 18 bases between the two germline ends. Germline V gives CDR1 SGHNT, CDR2 YYREEE (reference sequence). The CDR3 DNA sequence: TGTGCCAGCAGCTTGGTAGAGGGCACCGCTTTCCACATTCAGTACTTC. Its protein is CASSLVEGTAFHIQYF.

This clonotype was detected many times. The chain employs TRBV11-2 and TRBJ2-7; D remains ambiguous. Trimming removed 4 bases from V and 6 bases from J, with 16 bases in between. Germline V gene sequence: CDR1 SGHAT, CDR2 FQNNGV. This CDR3 spans 14 amino acids. The chain's CDR3 is CASSYGYRVVEQYF. CDR3 in DNA: TGTGCCAGCAGCTACGGATATCGGGTCGTCGAGCAGTACTTC.

In its sample, this clonotype was seen many times. The chain joins TRBV7-2 to TRBJ2-7; D unresolved. This CDR3 is 15 amino acids long. Trimming removed 1 base from V and 0 bases from J, with 10 bases in between. Germline V gene lookup returns CDR1 SGHTA and CDR2 FQGNSA. CDR3 coding DNA: TGTGCCAGCAGCTTAGGCGCTGAGAGCTCCTACGAGCAGTACTTC. Its translation is CASSLGAESSYEQYF.

This clonotype was observed many times. This rearrangement joins TRBV5-6 to TRBJ2-7; the D gene could be TRBD1 or TRBD2 (5 bases each). CDR3 length: 14 residues. The germline gives CDR1 SGHDT, CDR2 YYEEEE. Trimming removed 3 bases from V and 6 bases from J, with 16 bases in between. The CDR3, as DNA: TGTGCCAGCAGCTCCGGGACCCGGCCCATCGAGCAGTACTTC. It specifies CASSSGTRPIEQYF.

The chain combines TRBV12-3 or TRBV12-4 with TRBJ1-2; maybe TRBD1 (5 bases). V shed 7 bases and J shed 8 bases, with 23 bases lying between them. The CDR3 is 15 amino acids. CDR3 protein: CASTLFGGKGRGYTF. In nucleotides, the CDR3 is TGTGCCAGCACCCTTTTTGGGGGGAAGGGCCGGGGCTACACCTTC.

This chain links TRBV19 with TRBJ1-2; D is uncertain. Trimming took off 4 bases at V and 2 bases at J, with 14 bases between the two ends. The CDR3 consists of 15 residues. CDR1 is LNHDA and CDR2 is SQIVND in the germline V gene (reference sequence). Here the CDR3 DNA reads TGTGCCAGTAGTAAGACGCCGACGGCCAACTATGGCTACACCTTC. It yields the protein CASSKTPTANYGYTF.

The chain joins TRBV7-6 to TRBJ2-7; 11 bases are shared with TRBD1. The CDR3 totals 16 residues. Trimming cost V 4 bases and J 7 bases; bases outside gene matches: 12. CDR1 and CDR2 (germline): SGHVS, FNYEAQ. The CDR3 loop is CASSSAGQGAGEEQYF. CDR3 nucleotides: TGTGCCAGCAGCTCCGCCGGACAGGGGGCCGGGGAGGAGCAGTACTTC.

This clonotype was seen more than once but under ten times. The rearrangement uses TRBV24-1 and TRBJ2-1; a weak D match, TRBD2 (6 bases). Trimming pared 4 bases from V and 9 bases from J, leaving 15 bases between. This CDR3 comprises 14 residues. Germline CDR1 and CDR2: KGHDR and SFDVKD. CDR3 protein: CATSESLGGTEQFF. For the CDR3, the DNA is TGTGCCACCAGTGAGTCCCTAGGAGGGACTGAGCAGTTCTTC.

In DNA, the CDR3 is TGTGCCACCAGCAGACAGGGTTACAATCAGCCCCAGCATTTT. It codes for CATSRQGYNQPQHF. The rearrangement uses TRBV15 and TRBJ1-5; D may be TRBD1 (5 bases). Germline-derived CDR1 and CDR2 are LNHNV and YYDKDF (reference sequence). The CDR3 runs 14 residues. V was shortened by 2 bases and J by 3 bases, with 8 bases between the two germline ends. Looking up the rest from reference TRBV15 and TRBJ1-5 gives the full variable domain: DAMVIQNPRYQVTQFGKPVTLSCSQTLNHNVMYWYQQKSSQAPKLLFHYYDKDFNNEADTPDNFQSRRPNTSFCFLDIRSPGLGDTAMYLCATSRQGYNQPQHFGDGTRLSIL.

The chain carries TRBV5-4 and TRBJ2-1, with 11 bases fitting TRBD2. With V trimmed by 1 base and J by 5 bases, 2 bases remained unmatched. The CDR3 runs to 15 residues. Looked up from germline, CDR1 is SGHNT and CDR2 is YYREEE (reference sequence). The CDR3 sequence is CASSLLAGGDNEQFF. The CDR3 region has the DNA TGTGCCAGCAGCTTGCTAGCGGGGGGAGACAATGAGCAGTTCTTC.

V is TRBV6-2 or TRBV6-3 and J is TRBJ2-1; D uncertain. Looked up from germline, CDR1 is MNHEY and CDR2 is SVGEGT. The CDR3 runs to 13 residues. The germline V and J ends were trimmed by 0 bases and 9 bases, with 9 bases remaining between them. The CDR3 protein is CASSYSNRGEQFF. In DNA, the CDR3 is TGTGCCAGCAGTTACTCGAACCGCGGTGAGCAGTTCTTC.

This clonotype was seen many times. The V call is TRBV7-9, the J call TRBJ1-2; the D is unclear. The CDR3 runs to 12 residues. Germline V gene lookup returns CDR1 SEHNR and CDR2 FQNEAQ (reference sequence). V lost 3 bases to trimming and J lost 7 bases, with 9 bases between them. CDR3 sequence: CASSFEGAGYTF. The CDR3 nucleotides are TGTGCCAGCAGCTTTGAAGGAGCTGGCTACACCTTC.

The rearrangement links TRBV20-1 to TRBJ2-7, with D unclear. This CDR3 is built from 10 residues. Germline V gives CDR1 DFQATT, CDR2 SNEGSKA (reference sequence). V dropped 3 bases and J dropped 5 bases, with 5 bases sitting between them. The CDR3: CSASGNEQYF. CDR3 DNA: TGCAGTGCTAGCGGAAACGAGCAGTACTTC.